These T cell receptor beta chains were read from a single sample in a study of metastatic and nonmetastatic thyroid tumors. TCRdb reprocessed the PCR reads via MiXCR. The table has about 18,000 clones, 30% to 40% seen once. Sample: tumor tissue. The receptors were sampled from a male donor with papillary thyroid cancer or a benign thyroid nodule (not recorded which). Some clones in this sample may be carry-over from other donors' samples. Each CDR3 is given with its conserved first and last residue. A D gene is named only where the DNA matches it firmly. Expanded clones are given a class, and other clones once, few, many or no size at all.

d_gene: -; abundance: -; v_gene: TRBV20-1; j_gene: TRBJ1-6; CDR3aa: CSAREYSRNSPLHF; CDR3nt: TGCAGTGCTAGAGAGTACAGTCGGAATTCACCCCTCCACTTT
d_gene: -; abundance: few; v_gene: TRBV6-1; j_gene: TRBJ2-2; CDR3aa: CASSGLGLLTGELFF; CDR3nt: TGTGCCAGCAGTGGGCTGGGACTCTTGACCGGGGAGCTGTTTTTT
d_gene: -; abundance: -; v_gene: TRBV5-1; j_gene: TRBJ1-2; CDR3aa: CASSFSADQSYNYGYTF; CDR3nt: TGCGCCAGCAGCTTTTCGGCCGACCAATCCTATAACTATGGCTACACCTTC
d_gene: -; abundance: -; v_gene: TRBV3-1; j_gene: TRBJ1-4; CDR3aa: CASSPKRTLARGEKLFF; CDR3nt: TGTGCCAGCAGCCCCAAACGGACATTAGCCCGAGGGGAAAAACTGTTTTTT
d_gene: -; abundance: -; v_gene: TRBV10-2; j_gene: TRBJ1-4; CDR3aa: CASSEGQPEKLFF; CDR3nt: TGCGCCAGCAGTGAAGGTCAGCCTGAAAAACTGTTTTTT
d_gene: TRBD1; abundance: -; v_gene: TRBV20-1; j_gene: TRBJ1-4; CDR3aa: CSAISWGQGYEKLFF; CDR3nt: TGCAGTGCTATATCCTGGGGACAGGGGTATGAAAAACTGTTTTTT
d_gene: TRBD2; abundance: many; v_gene: TRBV6-1; j_gene: TRBJ2-5; CDR3aa: CASSVLAGNEETQYF; CDR3nt: TGTGCCAGCAGTGTATTAGCGGGGAACGAAGAGACCCAGTACTTC
d_gene: -; abundance: -; v_gene: TRBV7-9; j_gene: TRBJ2-2; CDR3aa: CASSLAAAEGELFF; CDR3nt: TGTGCCAGCAGCTTAGCTGCAGCCGAGGGCGAGCTGTTTTTT
d_gene: -; abundance: -; v_gene: TRBV2; j_gene: TRBJ1-2; CDR3aa: CASMGGLNYGYTF; CDR3nt: TGTGCCAGCATGGGGGGGTTAAACTATGGCTACACCTTC
d_gene: -; abundance: few; v_gene: TRBV6-9; j_gene: TRBJ1-2; CDR3aa: CASSFAGRGGYTF; CDR3nt: TGTGCCAGCAGTTTCGCGGGACGTGGAGGCTACACCTTC
d_gene: -; abundance: -; v_gene: TRBV6-1; j_gene: TRBJ2-7; CDR3aa: CASSDQRGVDYEQYF; CDR3nt: TGTGCCAGCAGTGACCAGAGGGGAGTGGACTACGAGCAGTACTTC
d_gene: TRBD1; abundance: few; v_gene: TRBV2; j_gene: TRBJ1-1; CDR3aa: CASSRRDSEAFF; CDR3nt: TGTGCCAGCAGTCGTCGGGACAGTGAAGCTTTCTTT
d_gene: TRBD1; abundance: few; v_gene: TRBV6-1; j_gene: TRBJ1-2; CDR3aa: CASITGTANYGYTF; CDR3nt: TGTGCCAGCATCACCGGGACAGCTAACTATGGCTACACCTTC
d_gene: -; abundance: many; v_gene: TRBV9; j_gene: TRBJ2-3; CDR3aa: CASSVLGGLSTDTQYF; CDR3nt: TGTGCCAGCAGCGTACTTGGGGGGCTAAGCACAGATACGCAGTATTTT
d_gene: -; abundance: few; v_gene: TRBV18; j_gene: TRBJ2-7; CDR3aa: CASSPVSVREQYF; CDR3nt: TGTGCCAGCTCACCAGTCTCCGTTAGGGAGCAGTACTTC
d_gene: -; abundance: -; v_gene: TRBV5-1; j_gene: TRBJ1-5; CDR3aa: CASSLLQDTLPQHF; CDR3nt: TGCGCCAGCAGCTTGTTGCAGGACACACTGCCCCAGCATTTT
d_gene: -; abundance: -; v_gene: TRBV2; j_gene: TRBJ2-5; CDR3aa: CASSDGATGKETQYF; CDR3nt: TGTGCCAGCAGTGATGGGGCAACGGGTAAGGAGACCCAGTACTTC
d_gene: TRBD1; abundance: few; v_gene: TRBV20-1; j_gene: TRBJ1-2; CDR3aa: CSARTGNGYTF; CDR3nt: TGCAGTGCTAGGACAGGGAATGGCTACACCTTC
d_gene: -; abundance: medium-sized; v_gene: TRBV11-2; j_gene: TRBJ2-1; CDR3aa: CASSRHRDEQFF; CDR3nt: TGTGCCAGCAGCCGGCACCGCGATGAGCAGTTCTTC
d_gene: TRBD1; abundance: many; v_gene: TRBV29-1; j_gene: TRBJ1-3; CDR3aa: CSGLTGTGNTIYF; CDR3nt: TGCAGCGGTCTGACAGGGACTGGAAACACCATATATTTT
d_gene: -; abundance: many; v_gene: TRBV6-2/TRBV6-3; j_gene: TRBJ2-5; CDR3aa: CASSPHETQYF; CDR3nt: TGTGCCAGCAGCCCCCATGAGACCCAGTACTTC
d_gene: TRBD1; abundance: medium-sized; v_gene: TRBV28; j_gene: TRBJ1-2; CDR3aa: CASRTGDNYGYTF; CDR3nt: TGTGCCAGCAGGACAGGGGACAACTATGGCTACACCTTC
d_gene: -; abundance: medium-sized; v_gene: TRBV12-3/TRBV12-4; j_gene: TRBJ2-7; CDR3aa: CASSSSALGPYEQYF; CDR3nt: TGTGCCAGCAGTTCGTCAGCCCTCGGCCCCTACGAGCAGTACTTC
d_gene: TRBD1; abundance: many; v_gene: TRBV18; j_gene: TRBJ1-5; CDR3aa: CASSPPTGGQPQHF; CDR3nt: TGTGCCAGCTCACCACCGACAGGGGGACAGCCCCAGCATTTT
d_gene: -; abundance: -; v_gene: TRBV5-6; j_gene: TRBJ2-5; CDR3aa: CASSQRTSAETQYF; CDR3nt: TGTGCCAGCAGCCAACGCACTTCAGCAGAGACCCAGTACTTC
d_gene: TRBD2; abundance: -; v_gene: TRBV5-1; j_gene: TRBJ2-1; CDR3aa: CASSLASGSGSYNEQFF; CDR3nt: TGCGCCAGCAGCTTGGCTAGCGGGAGTGGGTCCTACAATGAGCAGTTCTTC
d_gene: TRBD1; abundance: -; v_gene: TRBV11-2; j_gene: TRBJ1-3; CDR3aa: CASSSSTGATGNTIYF; CDR3nt: TGTGCCAGCAGCTCCTCGACAGGGGCAACTGGAAACACCATATATTTT
d_gene: -; abundance: once; v_gene: TRBV20-1; j_gene: TRBJ2-7; CDR3aa: CSARGPQGYDQYF; CDR3nt: TGCAGTGCCCGCGGACCGCAGGGCTACGATCAGTACTTC